This passage covers 20 T cell receptor beta chains from one sample sequenced in a study of PD-L1 blockade in urothelial cancer. Using immunoSEQ multiplex PCR, the repertoire was profiled, and TCRdb retains in-frame clones only, with some absent. Among some 120,000 clones listed, 86% were seen once. Time point in this sample: peripheral blood 6 weeks after treatment start. The material was PBMCs, obtained around atezolizumab (anti-PD-L1) treatment. The source is a man aged 45-60 years with urothelial cancer.

The chain carries TRBV2 and TRBJ2-7; tentatively, D is TRBD2 (5 bases). The germline gives CDR1 SNHLY, CDR2 FYNNEI. The V and J ends lost 6 bases and 6 bases respectively, with 15 bases between them. The CDR3 spans 13 residues. The CDR3 DNA sequence: TGTGCCAGCAGCCCTTTTCTTGCGGGCGAGCAGTACTTC. It encodes CASSPFLAGEQYF.

Only one count was recorded for this clone. V and J are TRBV7-9 and TRBJ2-7; weak D call: TRBD2 (7 bases). V was cut by 3 bases and J by 5 bases, with 14 bases left in between. CDR1 and CDR2 from the germline V gene are SEHNR and FQNEAQ (reference sequence). This CDR3 has 14 residues. The CDR3 coding sequence is TGTGCCAGCAGCTTCGGGACGGGGGGCCACGAGCAGTACTTC. This sequence encodes CASSFGTGGHEQYF. The full variable domain, its missing parts supplied by reference TRBV7-9 and TRBJ2-7, is DTGVSQNPRHKITKRGQNVTFRCDPISEHNRLYWYRQTLGQGPEFLTYFQNEAQLEKSRLLSDRFSAERPKGSFSTLEIQRTEQGDSAMYLCASSFGTGGHEQYFGPGTRLTVT.

This chain connects TRBV5-1 to TRBJ2-5, with D unclear. CDR3 length: 15 residues. Trimming pared 4 bases from V and 5 bases from J, leaving 18 bases between. CDR1 and CDR2 (germline): SGHRS, YFSETQ. CDR3 in DNA: TGCGCCAGCAGCGAGGTCCTCGGCCGGCAGGAGACCCAGTACTTC. This translates into CASSEVLGRQETQYF.

As regards this clone: One end of the junction varies from germline; a read error may be responsible. The J gene is TRBJ2-7, the V gene TRBV7-7; the D gene is possibly TRBD2 (6 bases). The CDR3 length is 13 residues. Germline V gene sequence: CDR1 SSHAT, CDR2 FNYEAQ (reference sequence). In DNA, the CDR3 is TGTGCTAGCAGCCGGGGGTACAAAGACGAGCAGTACTTC. Translation: CASSRGYKDEQYF.

This rearrangement joins TRBV5-6 to TRBJ2-3; D is perhaps TRBD2 (6 bases). Between the trimmed V and J ends, which lost 0 bases and 3 bases, there was a span of 11 bases. Germline V gene sequence: CDR1 SGHDT, CDR2 YYEEEE. There are 15 residues in the CDR3. The CDR3 here is CASSLDIGGTDTQYF. The CDR3 DNA sequence: TGTGCCAGCAGCTTGGACATCGGGGGTACAGATACGCAGTATTTT.

The chain is built from TRBV6-1 and TRBJ2-2; no firm D call. The CDR3 is made up of 15 amino acids. Germline-derived CDR1 and CDR2 are MNHNS and SASEGT. V was clipped by 3 bases and J by 7 bases, with 15 bases between them. As DNA, the CDR3 is TGTGCCAGCAGTGACGGCACGGCGGTAATCGGGGAGCTGTTTTTT. Translating it yields CASSDGTAVIGELFF.

This sequence joins TRBV27 and TRBJ1-5, with 7 positions matching TRBD1. This CDR3 is built from 17 residues. Trimming cost V 6 bases and J 0 bases; bases outside gene matches: 11. Germline V gene lookup returns CDR1 MNHEY and CDR2 SMNVEV (reference sequence). CDR3 DNA sequence: TGTGCCAGCAGCCCGGACAGGCCACTCGGTAGCAATCAGCCCCAGCATTTT. Translated: CASSPDRPLGSNQPQHF.

This sequence joins TRBV4-1 and TRBJ2-7; 10 positions agree with TRBD1. Germline V gene data show CDR1 as MGHRA and CDR2 as YSYEKL. The trim removed 4 bases at V and 4 bases at J, leaving 10 bases unmatched. CDR3 length: 16 residues. Written as DNA, the CDR3 is TGCGCCAGCAGCCGGAGAAGCGGGACAGGGGTTTACGAGCAGTACTTC. As protein: CASSRRSGTGVYEQYF.

The table lists this clone with many counts. The rearrangement joins TRBV5-6 to TRBJ1-5; D not certain. The V end was cut by 4 bases, the J end by 14 bases, with 19 bases between. CDR3 length equals 13 residues. The germline V gene has CDR1 SGHDT and CDR2 YYEEEE. The CDR3: CASSLGSGRPKHF. The CDR3 DNA sequence: TGTGCCAGCAGCCTTGGAAGCGGACGACCCAAGCATTTT.

This rearrangement joins TRBV28 to TRBJ2-2; TRBD2 is a possible D gene (5 bases). Germline V gene sequence: CDR1 MDHEN, CDR2 SYDVKM. The CDR3 sequence is 16 residues long. The V gene lost 2 bases and the J gene lost 4 bases, with 14 bases spanning the gap. The CDR3 sequence: CASSLIRLGSTGELFF. CDR3 coding DNA: TGTGCCAGCAGTTTAATTAGGTTAGGGAGCACCGGGGAGCTGTTTTTT. Full variable domain (rest looked up from reference TRBV28 and TRBJ2-2): DVKVTQSSRYLVKRTGEKVFLECVQDMDHENMFWYRQDPGLGLRLIYFSYDVKMKEKGDIPEGYSVSREKKERFSLILESASTNQTSMYLCASSLIRLGSTGELFFGEGSRLTVL.

This chain connects TRBV19 to TRBJ2-3, with TRBD2 as a possible D gene (5 bases). V was cut by 7 bases and J by 5 bases, with 16 bases left in between. Germline assignment: CDR1 LNHDA and CDR2 SQIVND (reference sequence). The CDR3 runs 14 residues. CDR3 in amino acids: CASTGTPGLDTQYF. The CDR3 DNA reads as TGTGCCAGTACGGGAACACCAGGTCTAGATACGCAGTATTTT.

The chain is built from TRBV7-9 and TRBJ2-7, with a tentative D call TRBD1 (5 bases). Per germline, CDR1 SEHNR and CDR2 FQNEAQ (reference sequence). With 0 bases removed from V and 3 bases from J, the gap between germline ends came to 15 bases. The CDR3 length is 16 residues. CDR3 nucleotides: TGTGCCAGCAGCTTAGCGCTAGGACAAGGTAACTACGAGCAGTACTTC. Its translation: CASSLALGQGNYEQYF.

The chain joins TRBV28 to TRBJ2-4; D is perhaps TRBD1 (6 bases). The germline V gene encodes CDR1 MDHEN and CDR2 SYDVKM. The CDR3 spans 13 residues. Between the trimmed V and J ends, which lost 4 bases and 8 bases, there was a span of 12 bases. This chain's CDR3 is CASSSGDADIQYF. CDR3 in DNA: TGTGCCAGCAGTTCAGGGGACGCGGACATTCAGTACTTC.

This clone was seen just once. The chain is built from TRBV7-3 and TRBJ2-3, with D perhaps TRBD2 (5 bases). The V gene's germline CDR1 is SGHTA and CDR2 FQGTGA. The CDR3 covers 13 residues. The V gene lost 5 bases and the J gene lost 4 bases, with 10 bases spanning the gap. The CDR3 is CASSPPGSDTQYF. CDR3 in DNA: TGTGCCAGCAGCCCCCCGGGGTCAGATACGCAGTATTTT.

The genes are TRBV7-9 and TRBJ1-2; D is undetermined. There are 15 residues in the CDR3. Germline V gene lookup returns CDR1 SEHNR and CDR2 FQNEAQ (reference sequence). The V end lost 1 base, the J end lost 7 bases, and 16 bases lay between the germline ends. The CDR3 region is CASSLGPSGRGGYTF. CDR3 nucleotides: TGTGCCAGCAGCTTAGGGCCGAGCGGCCGGGGTGGCTACACCTTC.

This sequence joins TRBV10-3 and TRBJ1-1; D possibly corresponds to TRBD1 (5 bases). Trimming shortened V by 6 bases and J by 3 bases, and 11 bases separated the two germline ends. Germline V gene data show CDR1 as ENHRY and CDR2 as SYGVKD. The length of the CDR3 is 13 residues. The CDR3 loop reads CAIRQLRDTEAFF. In DNA, the CDR3 is TGTGCCATCAGACAACTCAGGGACACTGAAGCTTTCTTT.

The chain combines TRBV6-1 with TRBJ2-3; 15 bases fit TRBD2. Germline CDR1 is MNHNS and CDR2 is SASEGT. The CDR3 extends over 16 amino acids. With 4 bases clipped from V and 6 bases from J, the junction kept 5 bases outside the gene matches. The CDR3 bases are TGTGCCAGCAGTGGGGGACTAGCGGGAGGTGGCGATACGCAGTATTTT. Its translation: CASSGGLAGGGDTQYF.

The gene calls are TRBV7-8 and TRBJ1-4; 7 bases line up with TRBD1. This CDR3 is 14 amino acids long. Germline CDR1 SGHVS, CDR2 FQNEAQ. V shed 3 bases, J shed 5 bases, and the junction held 3 bases outside the gene matches. The CDR3, as DNA: TGTGCCAGCAGCTTTTCAGGGGGAAATGAAAAACTGTTTTTT. Amino acid sequence: CASSFSGGNEKLFF.

The chain couples TRBV6-5 to TRBJ1-2; D gene unclear. This CDR3 is built from 13 residues. Trimming pared 2 bases from V and 8 bases from J, leaving 12 bases between. Germline V gives CDR1 MNHEY, CDR2 SVGAGI. The CDR3 protein is CASSYGVGNGYTF. The CDR3 DNA follows: TGTGCCAGCAGTTACGGGGTCGGGAACGGCTACACCTTC.

Points on this clone: Other DNA sequences in the same sample also yield this CDR3. The rearrangement uses TRBV5-1 and TRBJ2-2, with 9 bases aligning to TRBD2. This CDR3 is built from 15 residues. Germline V gives CDR1 SGHRS, CDR2 YFSETQ. Trimming removed 0 bases from V and 5 bases from J; junction bases left unmatched: 2. CDR3 sequence reads: CASSLVTSGTGELFF. As DNA, the CDR3 is TGCGCCAGCAGCTTGGTGACTAGCGGTACCGGGGAGCTGTTTTTT.